In this sample, the clone carrying this T cell receptor (beta chain) turned up many times. Antigen unknown. The data were obtained in a study of T cells in Graves' hyperthyroidism and ophthalmopathy. Whole-study findings and limits: Stable hyperthyroidism was separated from ophthalmopathy by a model based on 13 V-J features. Expanded thyroid clonotypes (above 0.001) were mostly also found in blood.

It was RNA transcripts that yielded the amplified TCR beta CDR3 regions. During a first-round RT-PCR of the TCR CDR3, the HTBI primer set was used. Each CDR3 protein is one row after TCRdb ran MiXCR on the multiplex PCR reads. The sample consists of over 300,000 distinct CDR3 sequences, approximately 15% of them appearing once. This sequence originates from an older woman with Graves' hyperthyroidism. Sequencing was done on a sample of blood.

CDR3 sequence (DNA): TGTGCCAGCAATCCGGGACTCCGGAGGTCAAATCAGCCCCAGCATTTT. This codes for CASNPGLRRSNQPQHF. V is TRBV6-1 and J is TRBJ1-5, with a possible D match to TRBD1 (5 bases). CDR3 length: 16 residues. V dropped 7 bases and J dropped 4 bases, with 20 bases sitting between them. Germline V gives CDR1 MNHNS, CDR2 SASEGT.